These T cell receptor beta chains were read from a single sample in a study of T cell responses to AZD1222 COVID-19 vaccine. Sequencing used immunoSEQ multiplex PCR; TCRdb keeps in-frame clones, though not all of them. This sample has 130,000 to 150,000 clones, with about 92% found just once. The material was peripheral blood, obtained after recovery from COVID-19. The receptors were gathered from an adult who had recovered from COVID-19. Both conserved end residues are part of each CDR3. Each record gives: CDR3 protein, V gene, CDR3 length.

CDR3: CASSLGQENYEQYF
V: TRBV5-1
length: 14

CDR3: CASSQPGIWGEQYF
V: TRBV4-2
length: 14

CDR3: CASSKATGGANVLTF
V: TRBV19
length: 15

CDR3: CASSQSSGGGETQYF
V: TRBV3-1/TRBV3-2
length: 15

CDR3: CASSVDWDFNNEQFF
V: TRBV9
length: 15

CDR3: CASSLEAGANVLTF
V: TRBV5-1
length: 14

CDR3: CASSIERGTYEQYF
V: TRBV19
length: 14

CDR3: CASSMGTGPTGELFF
V: TRBV19
length: 15

CDR3: CASSSGLAGVSHEQYF
V: TRBV7-8
length: 16

CDR3: CASRRLVATRNLLTDSYEQYF
V: TRBV10-2
length: 21

CDR3: CASSLPAGANVLTF
V: TRBV5-1
length: 14

CDR3: CASSGGEQYF
V: TRBV25-1
length: 10

CDR3: CAISEGGSSEAFF
V: TRBV10-3
length: 13

CDR3: CASSIVGLGGGEQFF
V: TRBV19
length: 15

CDR3: CASSPPLGATGNTIYF
V: TRBV13
length: 16

CDR3: CASSLDRVGNEQYF
V: TRBV5-1
length: 14

CDR3: CASSFGDVDTEAFF
V: TRBV7-9
length: 14

CDR3: CASSLLGGAANEKLFF
V: TRBV28
length: 16

CDR3: CASSYRGDREYTF
V: TRBV6-6
length: 13

CDR3: CASSRFSETQYF
V: TRBV3-1/TRBV3-2
length: 12

CDR3: CASSSGTGPSYEQYF
V: TRBV7-8
length: 15

CDR3: CASSQGQGPLREQYF
V: TRBV14
length: 15

CDR3: CASSLGGGGNTIYF
V: TRBV5-1
length: 14